In its sample, the clone carrying this T cell receptor beta chain was seen once. Original data processing: Reference gene primer amplification gave nucleated cell count estimates. This table comes from immunoSEQ multiplex PCR, and its TCRdb copy is limited to in-frame clones, with some not included. The V and J calls and clone size are taken from that table; D and trimming were inferred from the DNA. Of some 220,000 clones in the sample, 70% to 90% are singletons; the top ten hold over 2%. The CDR3 contains 15 residues. Germline V gene sequence: CDR1 SGDLS, CDR2 YYNGEE. J was trimmed by 2 bases and V by 3 bases; bases with no gene match: 7. This sample was taken from a study of blood T cell repertoires in COVID-19. Study background: The origin of the acute and convalescent COVID-19 samples was the United States, Italy and Spain.

The sequenced sample consisted of peripheral blood. This chain connects TRBV9 to TRBJ2-7; 8 bases map to TRBD1. The source of this sequence is a woman in her seventies with COVID-19, enrolled during active disease. The CDR3 DNA sequence: TGTGCCAGCAGCGCCGGACAGGGACCCCCCTACGAGCAGTACTTC. Its protein is CASSAGQGPPYEQYF.